The TCR beta chain under discussion was sequenced for a study of human T cells and chemical hapten exposure. Germline CDR1 and CDR2: MNHNY and SVGAGI (reference sequence). Losses at the gene ends were 6 bases for V and 2 bases for J; bases not matched to a gene: 8. CDR3 size: 16 residues. This clonotype was recorded at least ten times. Its antigen is undetermined. Study-level results: Donors were affected by alopecia, so their immune reaction might vary from that of healthy individuals. The formation of large CDR3 similarity clusters by expanded TCRs significantly exceeded that of controls.

TCRdb reprocessed the RACE reads via MiXCR and lists one record per CDR3 protein. Of tens of thousands of distinct CDR3 sequences in the sample, roughly 10% are singletons; the top ten hold 4% to 5.5%. Time point: patch test 1, 2 weeks after DPC sensitization. The treatment denotes: therapeutic diphenylcyclopropenone sensitization with weekly scalp DPC. Total RNA extraction was carried out from unfractionated whole blood. This chain links TRBV6-6 with TRBJ2-5; 11 bases are shared with TRBD2. This specimen consisted of whole blood, obtained in connection with sensitization to the hapten diphenylcyclopropenone (DPC). The TCR originated in a woman aged 45-65 years with alopecia areata. Some clones in this sample may be carry-over from other donors' samples. CDR3 sequence reads: CASSVSGTSGQETQYF. The CDR3 region has the DNA TGTGCCAGCAGCGTTTCTGGGACTAGCGGACAAGAGACCCAGTACTTC.